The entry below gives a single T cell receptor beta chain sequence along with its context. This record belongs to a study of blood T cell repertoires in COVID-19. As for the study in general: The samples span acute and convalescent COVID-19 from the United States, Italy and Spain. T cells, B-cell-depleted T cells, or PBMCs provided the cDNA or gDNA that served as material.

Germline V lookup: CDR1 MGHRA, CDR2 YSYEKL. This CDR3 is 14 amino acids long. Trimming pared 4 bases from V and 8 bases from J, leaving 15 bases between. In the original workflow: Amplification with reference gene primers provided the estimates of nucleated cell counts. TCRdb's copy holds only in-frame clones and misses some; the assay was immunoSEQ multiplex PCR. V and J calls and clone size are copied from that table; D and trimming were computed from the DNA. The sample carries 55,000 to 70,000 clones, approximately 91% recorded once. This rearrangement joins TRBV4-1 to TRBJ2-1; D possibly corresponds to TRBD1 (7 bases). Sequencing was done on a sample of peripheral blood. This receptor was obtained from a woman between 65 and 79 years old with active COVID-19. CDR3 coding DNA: TGCGCCAGCAGCCCCGGACAGGAGGGAGATGAGCAGTTCTTC. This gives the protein CASSPGQEGDEQFF.